What follows describes a single TCR beta chain. The data were taken from a study of shared clonotypes between healthy human individuals. Study context: CD4 naive cells filled three plates per donor, CD4 memory three, CD8 naive two and CD8 memory one.

The protocol was immunoSEQ multiplex PCR, while the TCRdb copy is restricted to in-frame clones and leaves out a portion. Of around 600,000 clones listed, around 97% are singletons. The germline CDR1 and CDR2 sequences are SGHNT and YYREEE (reference sequence). V lost 4 bases and J 4 bases, leaving 8 bases between the germline ends. This CDR3 contains 13 residues. The receptor comes from a woman younger than 45 in good health. The chain links TRBV5-4 to TRBJ2-2, with D perhaps given as TRBD1 or TRBD2 (5 bases each). Specimen: naive CD4+ T cells sorted from blood. Noted subset: CD45RA+ positively selected. The CDR3, as DNA: TGTGCCAGCAGCCCAGGGACCACCGGGGAGCTGTTTTTT. Amino acid sequence: CASSPGTTGELFF.